This T cell receptor beta chain was obtained from a study of neoadjuvant anti-PD-1 for oral cavity cancer. Study information: Most patients had three to four biweekly doses of 3 mg/kg nivolumab before resection.

Generated by immunoSEQ multiplex PCR, the TCRdb table keeps only in-frame clones and is missing some. The data show around 81,000 clones, under 90% seen once. The CDR3 is 14 residues long. The V gene's germline CDR1 is SGHTA and CDR2 FQGTGA. V dropped 5 bases and J dropped 0 bases, with 9 bases sitting between them. Comment on this clone: At the DNA level, this CDR3 is encoded by other sequences in the same sample as well.

This chain connects TRBV7-3 to TRBJ2-3, with no clear D. This specimen consisted of PBMCs, obtained before nivolumab (anti-PD-1) treatment. The clonotype was recovered from a person aged 40 to 85 with oral cavity squamous cell carcinoma. CDR3 sequence (DNA): TGTGCCAGCAGCCCCCGGGCTAGCACAGATACGCAGTATTTT. The encoded protein is CASSPRASTDTQYF. The variable domain in full, completed from reference TRBV7-3 and TRBJ2-3, reads GAGVSQTPSNKVTEKGKYVELRCDPISGHTALYWYRQSLGQGPEFLIYFQGTGAADDSGLPNDRFFAVRPEGSVSTLKIQRTERGDSAVYLCASSPRASTDTQYFGPGTRLTVL.